These T cell receptor beta chains were read from a single sample in a study of blood T cell repertoires in COVID-19. This table comes from immunoSEQ multiplex PCR, and its TCRdb copy is limited to in-frame clones, with some not included. The sample shows 200,000 to 250,000 clones, 82% of them seen only once. Sequencing was carried out using peripheral blood. The receptors come from a woman over 75 with COVID-19, enrolled during active disease. CDR3s include the opening cysteine and the closing phenylalanine or tryptophan. D genes are given only for firm matches. Expanded clones get a size class; other rows say once, few or many, or leave the size out.

V gene: TRBV18; D gene: -; clone size: -; J gene: TRBJ1-2; CDR3 DNA: TGTGCCAGCTCACCCTTCGGGACAACTTCCTCTAACTATGGCTACACCTTC; CDR3 protein: CASSPFGTTSSNYGYTF
V gene: TRBV28; D gene: -; clone size: -; J gene: TRBJ1-4; CDR3 DNA: TGTGCCAGCAGTGTAACAGGCACCTCTAATGAAAAACTGTTTTTT; CDR3 protein: CASSVTGTSNEKLFF
V gene: TRBV19; D gene: TRBD1; clone size: -; J gene: TRBJ1-4; CDR3 DNA: TGTGCCAGTAGGCTTACCGGGACAGGGACTGAAAAACTGTTTTTT; CDR3 protein: CASRLTGTGTEKLFF
V gene: TRBV15; D gene: -; clone size: -; J gene: TRBJ1-1; CDR3 DNA: TGTGCCACCAGCAAGGATGGAGGGAACACTGAAGCTTTCTTT; CDR3 protein: CATSKDGGNTEAFF
V gene: TRBV30; D gene: -; clone size: once; J gene: TRBJ1-4; CDR3 DNA: TGTGCCTGGCAAACAGGTCCTAATGAAAAACTGTTTTTT; CDR3 protein: CAWQTGPNEKLFF
V gene: TRBV28; D gene: -; clone size: -; J gene: TRBJ1-3; CDR3 DNA: TGTGCCAGCAACCTACAGCACTCTGGAAACACCATATATTTT; CDR3 protein: CASNLQHSGNTIYF
V gene: TRBV3-1/TRBV3-2; D gene: -; clone size: once; J gene: TRBJ2-3; CDR3 DNA: TGTGCCAGCAGCCAGACTTCCAATAGCACAGATACGCAGTATTTT; CDR3 protein: CASSQTSNSTDTQYF
V gene: TRBV6-5; D gene: -; clone size: -; J gene: TRBJ2-7; CDR3 DNA: TGTGCCAGCAGTTCCCCGGGACTCCTGCTCCACGAGCAGTACTTC; CDR3 protein: CASSSPGLLLHEQYF
V gene: TRBV3-1/TRBV3-2; D gene: TRBD1; clone size: few; J gene: TRBJ1-1; CDR3 DNA: TGTGCCAGCAGTCCGGACAGGGCGGCAGCTTTCTTT; CDR3 protein: CASSPDRAAAFF
V gene: TRBV2; D gene: TRBD1; clone size: -; J gene: TRBJ1-6; CDR3 DNA: TGTGCCAGCAGTTCTCTGACAGGGTATGATTCACCCCTCCACTTT; CDR3 protein: CASSSLTGYDSPLHF
V gene: TRBV30; D gene: TRBD1; clone size: -; J gene: TRBJ2-7; CDR3 DNA: TGTGCCTGGAGCCCGACAGGGTTATACGAGCAGTACTTC; CDR3 protein: CAWSPTGLYEQYF
V gene: TRBV4-2; D gene: -; clone size: -; J gene: TRBJ2-7; CDR3 DNA: TGTGCCAGCAGCCCGACCGGGACTTTATCTACCTACGAGCAGTACTTC; CDR3 protein: CASSPTGTLSTYEQYF
V gene: TRBV28; D gene: TRBD2; clone size: -; J gene: TRBJ2-2; CDR3 DNA: TGTGCCAGCAGTTTAGGGACTAGCGCCACCGGGGAGCTGTTTTTT; CDR3 protein: CASSLGTSATGELFF
V gene: TRBV28; D gene: -; clone size: -; J gene: TRBJ1-1; CDR3 DNA: TGTGCCAGCAGGCCTGGCGGGGGCAAAAACACTGAAGCTTTCTTT; CDR3 protein: CASRPGGGKNTEAFF